This TCR beta chain was documented in a study of OX40 agonist ivuxolimab in advanced cancers. Libraries were prepared by immunoSEQ multiplex PCR; TCRdb keeps only in-frame clonotypes and omits some of them. The sample holds 20,000 to 25,000 clones, approximately 78% seen once. The germline V gene encodes CDR1 SGHKS and CDR2 YYEKEE (reference sequence). The CDR3 runs to 15 residues. Trimming stripped 4 bases from V and 3 bases from J, with 16 bases between. The V gene is TRBV5-5, the J gene TRBJ1-2; D might be TRBD1 (5 bases). This material consisted of CD4+ or CD8+ T cells sorted from blood, taken in a trial of the OX40 agonist ivuxolimab. The receptor was derived from an adult with an advanced solid tumor such as melanoma, head and neck, liver or kidney cancer. The DNA for the CDR3 is TGTGCCAGCAGCCCCCTGGACCAGGGCCACTATGGCTACACCTTC. Protein: CASSPLDQGHYGYTF.